A selection of T cell receptor beta chains follows, all from one sample in a study of shared clonotypes between healthy human individuals. TCRdb's copy holds only in-frame clones and misses some; the assay was immunoSEQ multiplex PCR. The table has roughly 2,300,000 clones, 85% to 95% seen once. The sample was naive CD4+ T cells from PBMCs. These receptors originate from a man aged 18 to 29 in good health. Some clones in this sample may be carry-over from other donors' samples. Each CDR3 is given with its conserved first and last residue. The order of the fields is J gene, D gene, V gene, clone size, CDR3 protein, CDR3 DNA. The D gene is left open where the match is weak. Where a row states a size, it is once, few, many or the class of an expanded clone; other rows omit it.

J gene: TRBJ2-3; D gene: TRBD2; V gene: TRBV4-1; clone size: -; CDR3 protein: CASTPRGLAPIPGDTQYF; CDR3 DNA: TGCGCCAGCACCCCCCGCGGACTAGCTCCCATCCCGGGAGATACGCAGTATTTT
J gene: TRBJ2-1; D gene: TRBD2; V gene: TRBV28; clone size: -; CDR3 protein: CASSSSWGGSNNEQFF; CDR3 DNA: TGTGCCAGCAGTTCTTCCTGGGGGGGGAGTAACAATGAGCAGTTCTTC
J gene: TRBJ2-3; D gene: TRBD2; V gene: TRBV2; clone size: -; CDR3 protein: CASRTSGSTDTQYF; CDR3 DNA: TGTGCCAGCAGAACTAGCGGGAGTACAGATACGCAGTATTTT
J gene: TRBJ2-6; D gene: TRBD1; V gene: TRBV4-2; clone size: -; CDR3 protein: CASSQGSGQGNSGANVLTF; CDR3 DNA: TGTGCCAGCAGCCAAGGATCCGGACAGGGTAACTCTGGGGCCAACGTCCTGACTTTC
J gene: TRBJ1-2; D gene: TRBD1; V gene: TRBV27; clone size: -; CDR3 protein: CASSSRTGGLGYTF; CDR3 DNA: TGTGCCAGCAGTTCACGGACAGGGGGCCTTGGCTACACCTTC
J gene: TRBJ2-3; D gene: -; V gene: TRBV5-1; clone size: once; CDR3 protein: CASSGGSAGDTQYF; CDR3 DNA: TGCGCCAGCAGCGGGGGGTCTGCTGGAGATACGCAGTATTTT
J gene: TRBJ2-1; D gene: TRBD1; V gene: TRBV29-1; clone size: -; CDR3 protein: CSVGQGLAYNEQFF; CDR3 DNA: TGCAGCGTGGGACAGGGGCTCGCCTACAATGAGCAGTTCTTC
J gene: TRBJ2-7; D gene: -; V gene: TRBV27; clone size: -; CDR3 protein: CASSLYKGSEQYF; CDR3 DNA: TGTGCCAGCAGTTTATATAAGGGTTCCGAGCAGTACTTC
J gene: TRBJ1-2; D gene: -; V gene: TRBV14; clone size: -; CDR3 protein: CASSPDGLGYGYTF; CDR3 DNA: TGTGCCAGCAGCCCGGACGGTTTAGGCTATGGCTACACCTTC
J gene: TRBJ2-7; D gene: TRBD2; V gene: TRBV6-5; clone size: -; CDR3 protein: CASKTSGTYPYEQYF; CDR3 DNA: TGTGCCAGCAAGACTAGCGGGACCTATCCCTACGAGCAGTACTTC
J gene: TRBJ2-2; D gene: -; V gene: TRBV27; clone size: once; CDR3 protein: CASRTSGFEAGELFF; CDR3 DNA: TGTGCCAGCAGAACCTCTGGGTTCGAGGCCGGGGAGCTGTTTTTT
J gene: TRBJ2-5; D gene: -; V gene: TRBV7-3; clone size: -; CDR3 protein: CASSSTALGETQYF; CDR3 DNA: TGTGCCAGCAGCTCGACAGCGTTAGGGGAGACCCAGTACTTC
J gene: TRBJ2-7; D gene: -; V gene: TRBV7-2; clone size: once; CDR3 protein: CASSLGQAYYEQYF; CDR3 DNA: TGTGCCAGCAGCTTAGGACAGGCCTACTACGAGCAGTACTTC
J gene: TRBJ1-5; D gene: -; V gene: TRBV19; clone size: -; CDR3 protein: CASSLFTAAISNQPQHF; CDR3 DNA: TGTGCCAGTAGCTTGTTCACCGCTGCGATTAGCAATCAGCCCCAGCATTTT
J gene: TRBJ2-4; D gene: -; V gene: TRBV4-1; clone size: once; CDR3 protein: CASSRLGENIQYF; CDR3 DNA: TGCGCCAGCAGCCGCCTCGGAGAAAACATTCAGTACTTC
J gene: TRBJ2-1; D gene: -; V gene: TRBV9; clone size: -; CDR3 protein: CASSRIQGDEQFF; CDR3 DNA: TGTGCCAGCAGCCGTATACAGGGAGATGAGCAGTTCTTC
J gene: TRBJ2-3; D gene: -; V gene: TRBV2; clone size: -; CDR3 protein: CASSVKDTQYF; CDR3 DNA: TGTGCCAGCAGTGTTAAGGATACGCAGTATTTT
J gene: TRBJ2-7; D gene: -; V gene: TRBV18; clone size: once; CDR3 protein: CASSPAAVMGYEQYF; CDR3 DNA: TGTGCCAGCTCACCTGCAGCGGTAATGGGCTACGAGCAGTACTTC
J gene: TRBJ2-7; D gene: -; V gene: TRBV2; clone size: -; CDR3 protein: CASSELSQGDEQYF; CDR3 DNA: TGTGCCAGCAGTGAACTCTCACAGGGTGACGAGCAGTACTTC
J gene: TRBJ2-3; D gene: TRBD1; V gene: TRBV10-3; clone size: once; CDR3 protein: CAISDRRQGASTDTQYF; CDR3 DNA: TGTGCCATCAGTGATCGTAGACAGGGGGCTAGCACAGATACGCAGTATTTT
J gene: TRBJ2-1; D gene: TRBD1; V gene: TRBV9; clone size: -; CDR3 protein: CASSAGPGQGPFGEQFF; CDR3 DNA: TGTGCCAGCAGCGCGGGACCGGGACAGGGCCCATTTGGGGAGCAGTTCTTC
J gene: TRBJ2-1; D gene: -; V gene: TRBV5-1; clone size: -; CDR3 protein: CASARGGISYNEQFF; CDR3 DNA: TGCGCCTCAGCGCGGGGCGGGATCTCCTACAATGAGCAGTTCTTC
J gene: TRBJ1-4; D gene: -; V gene: TRBV5-5; clone size: -; CDR3 protein: CASSLPATEKLFF; CDR3 DNA: TGTGCCAGCAGCTTGCCTGCCACTGAAAAACTGTTTTTT
J gene: TRBJ2-7; D gene: TRBD2; V gene: TRBV7-2; clone size: once; CDR3 protein: CASSLEAWTSGVEQYF; CDR3 DNA: TGTGCCAGCAGCTTAGAAGCTTGGACTAGCGGGGTCGAGCAGTACTTC
J gene: TRBJ2-1; D gene: -; V gene: TRBV5-1; clone size: -; CDR3 protein: CASSLVSSGGYNEQFF; CDR3 DNA: TGCGCCAGCAGCTTGGTTTCCAGCGGAGGCTACAATGAGCAGTTCTTC
J gene: TRBJ2-4; D gene: -; V gene: TRBV6-1; clone size: -; CDR3 protein: CASSEYGRGIQYF; CDR3 DNA: TGTGCCAGCAGTGAGTACGGGCGAGGCATTCAGTACTTC
J gene: TRBJ2-1; D gene: TRBD2; V gene: TRBV7-9; clone size: -; CDR3 protein: CASSTKREGSYNEQFF; CDR3 DNA: TGTGCCAGCAGCACAAAGCGGGAGGGCTCCTACAATGAGCAGTTCTTC
J gene: TRBJ2-4; D gene: -; V gene: TRBV29-1; clone size: once; CDR3 protein: CSVLVRGERDIQYF; CDR3 DNA: TGCAGCGTTTTGGTGAGGGGGGAGCGGGACATTCAGTACTTC
J gene: TRBJ2-1; D gene: -; V gene: TRBV5-6; clone size: -; CDR3 protein: CASSPWGSGGNEQFF; CDR3 DNA: TGTGCCAGCAGCCCGTGGGGGAGCGGCGGCAATGAGCAGTTCTTC
J gene: TRBJ1-3; D gene: -; V gene: TRBV18; clone size: -; CDR3 protein: CASSPQDSGNTIYF; CDR3 DNA: TGTGCCAGCTCACCACAAGACTCTGGAAACACCATATATTTT
J gene: TRBJ2-5; D gene: TRBD2; V gene: TRBV29-1; clone size: -; CDR3 protein: CSAERDIQETQYF; CDR3 DNA: TGCAGCGCCGAGCGGGATATACAAGAGACCCAGTACTTC
J gene: TRBJ2-1; D gene: TRBD2; V gene: TRBV7-3; clone size: -; CDR3 protein: CASSLGLAAYNEQFF; CDR3 DNA: TGTGCCAGCAGCTTAGGACTAGCGGCCTACAATGAGCAGTTCTTC
J gene: TRBJ2-5; D gene: -; V gene: TRBV30; clone size: -; CDR3 protein: CAWSATIQETQYF; CDR3 DNA: TGTGCCTGGAGTGCCACCATCCAAGAGACCCAGTACTTC
J gene: TRBJ2-7; D gene: TRBD1; V gene: TRBV28; clone size: -; CDR3 protein: CASSFPPGTGRYEQYF; CDR3 DNA: TGTGCCAGCAGTTTTCCTCCCGGGACAGGGCGCTACGAGCAGTACTTC
J gene: TRBJ2-7; D gene: TRBD2; V gene: TRBV7-9; clone size: -; CDR3 protein: CASGLAGGYEQYF; CDR3 DNA: TGTGCCAGCGGACTAGCGGGAGGATACGAGCAGTACTTC
J gene: TRBJ1-5; D gene: -; V gene: TRBV28; clone size: -; CDR3 protein: CASSLWSENQPQHF; CDR3 DNA: TGTGCCAGCAGTTTATGGTCAGAAAATCAGCCCCAGCATTTT
J gene: TRBJ2-7; D gene: TRBD1; V gene: TRBV6-1; clone size: -; CDR3 protein: CASSDIRQGAYYEQYF; CDR3 DNA: TGTGCCAGCAGTGACATAAGACAGGGGGCGTACTACGAGCAGTACTTC
J gene: TRBJ2-7; D gene: -; V gene: TRBV11-2; clone size: -; CDR3 protein: CASSWDTSYEQYF; CDR3 DNA: TGTGCCAGCAGCTGGGACACCTCCTACGAGCAGTACTTC
J gene: TRBJ2-1; D gene: TRBD2; V gene: TRBV28; clone size: -; CDR3 protein: CASSLGGSRGNEQFF; CDR3 DNA: TGTGCCAGCAGTTTAGGCGGGAGCAGAGGCAATGAGCAGTTCTTC
J gene: TRBJ1-1; D gene: -; V gene: TRBV29-1; clone size: -; CDR3 protein: CSVALTVNTEAFF; CDR3 DNA: TGCAGCGTTGCTCTGACGGTGAACACTGAAGCTTTCTTT
J gene: TRBJ1-5; D gene: TRBD1; V gene: TRBV5-1; clone size: -; CDR3 protein: CASSSGQGNQPQHF; CDR3 DNA: TGCGCCAGCAGCTCGGGACAGGGAAATCAGCCCCAGCATTTT
J gene: TRBJ2-5; D gene: TRBD1; V gene: TRBV7-8; clone size: -; CDR3 protein: CASSKTGGTTSLTTQYF; CDR3 DNA: TGTGCCAGCAGCAAAACAGGGGGCACGACTAGTTTGACAACCCAGTACTTC